The T cell receptor (beta chain) described here comes from a study of PD-1 blockade in classical Hodgkin lymphoma. Study information: Once every 2 weeks, patients received intravenous nivolumab at 3 mg/kg.

Each patient's relapse followed autologous stem cell transplantation, and brentuximab vedotin exposure varied. Purification of CD4+ T cells from thawed PBMCs was performed via magnetic negative selection. For this clone: Its target is not known.

This table comes from immunoSEQ multiplex PCR, and its TCRdb copy is limited to in-frame clones, with some not included. This table has roughly 7,600 clones, over 60% appearing once. Study results and limitations: Complete responders entered with baseline diversity on par with newly diagnosed patients, the results showed.

The germline V gene has CDR1 SGHRS and CDR2 YFSETQ. V was trimmed by 0 bases and J by 0 bases, leaving 8 bases between them. This CDR3 contains 15 residues. This sequence originates from a human donor with classical Hodgkin lymphoma. The sample was CD4+ T cells from blood, taken at baseline. The chain recombines TRBV5-1 with TRBJ2-3; TRBD1 might be the D (6 bases). CDR3 nucleotide sequence: TGCGCCAGCAGCTTGGGGGGGCGAAGCACAGATACGCAGTATTTT. It specifies CASSLGGRSTDTQYF.